The entry that follows covers one T cell receptor beta chain sequence. The antigen is unknown. At one end the junction does not follow the germline gene, possibly because of a read error. This sample was included in a study of T cells in Graves' hyperthyroidism and ophthalmopathy. Broader study findings: Ophthalmopathy prediction by the model preceded onset by a median approximately six months.

Regions amplified from RNA transcripts were the TCR beta CDR3 regions. Carried out on the TCR CDR3, a first-round RT-PCR used the HTBI primer set. MiXCR, run by TCRdb on the multiplex PCR reads, gives a single entry per CDR3 protein. The sample holds about 570,000 distinct CDR3 sequences, around 42% seen once. CDR1 is SNHLY and CDR2 is FYNNEI in the germline V gene. The CDR3 loop spans 10 amino acids. Diagnoses were established using clinical symptoms, serum thyroxine and TRAb, thyroid ultrasound and orbital computed tomography. Sequencing input: peripheral blood or thyroid tissue (not recorded which). The receptor was derived from an adult woman with Graves' disease, either hyperthyroidism or ophthalmopathy (not recorded which). V and J are TRBV2 and TRBJ1-1, with unresolved D. The CDR3 sequence is CASRYTEAFF. The CDR3 DNA reads as TGTGCCAGCCGCTACACTGAGGCTTTCTTT.